This T cell receptor (beta chain) was sequenced in a study of shared clonotypes between healthy human individuals. Study background: CD4 naive cells filled three plates per donor, CD4 memory three, CD8 naive two and CD8 memory one. Study-wide results and limits: Naive subsets tended to show greater estimated richness than memory subsets.

Naive CD8 isolation took CD45RO-negative cells positively selected for CCR7 and excluded terminally differentiated effector memory CD45RA+ cells. A single count supports this clone. Its antigen is not identified. Trimming shortened V by 1 base and J by 3 bases, and 22 bases separated the two germline ends. The CDR3 covers 18 residues. Germline V gene lookup returns CDR1 SGHAT and CDR2 FQNNGV. For every subset, genomic DNA was evenly distributed across several immunoSEQ plates. In the original workflow: Junction-only immunoSEQ data arrived without quality scores, meaning filtering differed. Only in-frame clones appear in the TCRdb table, and some are missing; sequencing was by immunoSEQ multiplex PCR. That table furnishes V, J and clone size, whereas the DNA furnished D and trimming. The data show more than 2 million clones, around 95% seen once.

The V call is TRBV11-2, the J call TRBJ2-7; perhaps TRBD1 as D (6 bases). The sample taken for sequencing was naive CD8+ T cells from PBMCs. The TCR originated in a man aged 18 to 29 in good health. Some clones in this sample may be carry-over from other donors' samples. CDR3 amino acids: CASSLALQGGSLSYEQYF. The CDR3 region has the DNA TGTGCCAGCAGCTTAGCTCTACAGGGTGGTTCTTTAAGCTACGAGCAGTACTTC.